Presented here are 27 T cell receptor beta chains from one specimen sequenced in a study of cytomegalovirus exposure and HLA in healthy donors. The PCR was carried out with 60 Vbeta primers and 13 Jbeta primers. Method: immunoSEQ multiplex PCR; TCRdb's copy keeps in-frame clones and lacks some. In the table there are 200,000 or so clones, less than 90% of which are singletons. Sequenced: PBMCs. All receptors derive from a boy aged 5-17 years in good health and CMV-seronegative.

The chain uses TRBV28 and TRBJ2-5, with D hard to call. V was trimmed by 4 bases and J by 5 bases, leaving 11 bases between them. The CDR3 has 13 amino acids. CDR1 MDHEN and CDR2 SYDVKM come from the germline V gene. The DNA of the CDR3 is TGTGCCAGCAGTTCCAGGAATGGGGAGACCCAGTACTTC. Residues: CASSSRNGETQYF.

The chain carries TRBV30 and TRBJ2-7; 7 bases fit TRBD2. Germline CDR1 is GTSNPN and CDR2 is SVGIG (reference sequence). The CDR3 consists of 12 residues. The ends lost 4 bases at V and 4 bases at J; junction bases unmatched: 4. In DNA form, the CDR3 reads TGTGCCTGGATAACGGGGGGTTACGAGCAGTACTTC. Translated: CAWITGGYEQYF.

As concerns this clone: An end of the junction differs from the germline gene, which may be a read error. The chain is built from TRBV7-3 and TRBJ2-1, with 13 bases identical to TRBD2. Germline lookup yields CDR1 SGHTA and CDR2 FQGTGA. This CDR3 comprises 17 residues. This CDR3 is CASTLTPTSGGYNEQFF. The CDR3 bases are TGTGCCAGCACCTTAACCCCGACTAGCGGGGGGTACAATGAGCAGTTCTTC.

This clone was seen only once. The genes are TRBV27 and TRBJ2-7; TRBD2 matches 7 bases. This CDR3 has 15 residues. V lost 3 bases, J lost 4 bases, and 9 bases stayed unmatched. Germline V gene lookup returns CDR1 MNHEY and CDR2 SMNVEV (reference sequence). CDR3: CASSFRAGEEYEQYF. The CDR3 DNA reads TGTGCCAGCAGTTTTAGGGCGGGAGAGGAGTACGAGCAGTACTTC.

V usage is TRBV27 and J usage is TRBJ1-2; perhaps TRBD1 as D (6 bases). Trimming removed 5 bases at V and 6 bases at J, with 13 bases between. CDR3 length: 13 residues. Germline CDR1 and CDR2: MNHEY and SMNVEV (reference sequence). The CDR3 DNA follows: TGTGCCAGCAGTACGGGGACAAATGATGGCTACACCTTC. It specifies CASSTGTNDGYTF.

The chain uses TRBV25-1 and TRBJ1-1; TRBD1 might be the D (6 bases). V was clipped by 8 bases and J by 4 bases, with 14 bases between them. The CDR3 has 13 residues. The germline CDR1 and CDR2 sequences are MGHDK and SYGVNS. CDR3 bases: TGTGCCAGCCGTAAGGACAGCATCACTGAAGCTTTCTTT. Translation: CASRKDSITEAFF.

The sample holds one count of this clone. The chain recombines TRBV19 with TRBJ2-1; 8 nucleotides line up with TRBD2. This CDR3 contains 17 residues. With 6 bases clipped from V and 0 bases from J, the junction kept 10 bases outside the gene matches. The germline V gene encodes CDR1 LNHDA and CDR2 SQIVND (reference sequence). In DNA form, the CDR3 reads TGTGCCAGTAGCATTTTAGCGGGACGGAGCTCCTACAATGAGCAGTTCTTC. It specifies CASSILAGRSSYNEQFF.

This clone was observed a few times. The identical CDR3 is also encoded by other nucleotide sequences in the sample. The V gene is TRBV9, the J gene TRBJ2-5; the match to TRBD1 covers 9 bases. The J segment lost 5 bases and the V segment lost 2 bases, leaving 4 bases of the junction unmatched. The length of the CDR3 is 14 residues. In germline, CDR1 is SGDLS, CDR2 YYNGEE. Here the CDR3 reads CASSVGDRVETQYF. CDR3 DNA sequence: TGTGCCAGCAGCGTGGGGGACAGGGTGGAGACCCAGTACTTC.

The chain joins TRBV5-1 to TRBJ2-7; a possible D gene is TRBD2 (6 bases). The CDR3 runs to 15 residues. Trimming pared 0 bases from V and 3 bases from J, leaving 13 bases between. Per germline, CDR1 SGHRS and CDR2 YFSETQ. Written as DNA, the CDR3 is TGCGCCAGCAGCTTGGATTGGGCGCGGGACTACGAGCAGTACTTC. Its protein product is CASSLDWARDYEQYF. Together with reference TRBV5-1 and TRBJ2-7, the CDR3 gives the full variable domain: KAGVTQTPRYLIKTRGQQVTLSCSPISGHRSVSWYQQTPGQGLQFLFEYFSETQRNKGNFPGRFSGRQFSNSRSEMNVSTLELGDSALYLCASSLDWARDYEQYFGPGTRLTVT.

The J gene is TRBJ2-3, the V gene TRBV30; D is unclear. Germline-derived CDR1 and CDR2 are GTSNPN and SVGIG (reference sequence). This CDR3 has 11 amino acids. V gave up 1 base and J gave up 4 bases, with 3 bases separating them. The CDR3 DNA sequence: TGTGCCTGGAGTGCGGCAGATACGCAGTATTTT. Its translation is CAWSAADTQYF.

This chain links TRBV2 with TRBJ1-4, with 7 bases fitting TRBD1. Germline V lookup: CDR1 SNHLY, CDR2 FYNNEI. There are 16 residues in the CDR3. Losses at the gene ends were 6 bases for V and 6 bases for J; bases not matched to a gene: 13. CDR3 coding DNA: TGTGCCAGCAGACCCAAGACAGGGCTAGAGTATGAAAAACTGTTTTTT. It is translated as CASRPKTGLEYEKLFF. Supplemented by reference TRBV2 and TRBJ1-4, the full variable domain reads EPEVTQTPSHQVTQMGQEVILRCVPISNHLYFYWYRQILGQKVEFLVSFYNNEISEKSEIFDDQFSVERPDGSNFTLKIRSTKLEDSAMYFCASRPKTGLEYEKLFFGSGTQLSVL.

The CDR3 bases are TGTGCCAGTAGCCGGGGACTCGACTTTAATTCACCCCTCCACTTT. This codes for CASSRGLDFNSPLHF. This sequence joins TRBV19 and TRBJ1-6; D perhaps matches TRBD1 (5 bases). Germline CDR1 LNHDA, CDR2 SQIVND (reference sequence). The ends were cut back, 6 bases at V and 6 bases at J, with 15 bases in the middle. The CDR3 has 15 residues.

CDR3 sequence: CTSSLRDYASDTQYF. The CDR3 nucleotides read TGCACCAGCAGCCTCCGGGACTATGCTTCAGATACGCAGTATTTT. V and J are TRBV1 and TRBJ2-3; TRBD2 is the table's D call, not checked against the DNA. TRBV1 constitutes a pseudogene. The CDR3 runs to 15 residues.

This clone has only one observation. V gene TRBV7-9 combines with J gene TRBJ2-1; weak D call: TRBD2 (5 bases). V lost 1 base, J lost 3 bases, and 10 bases lay in between. There are 15 residues in the CDR3. Germline V gene sequence: CDR1 SEHNR, CDR2 FQNEAQ (reference sequence). The CDR3 here is CASSLGYGDYNEQFF. The DNA of the CDR3 is TGTGCCAGCAGCTTAGGTTACGGGGACTACAATGAGCAGTTCTTC.

This rearrangement joins TRBV6-5 to TRBJ2-7, with 7 bases matching TRBD1. J lost 1 base, V lost 6 bases, and 6 bases had no gene match. Looked up from germline, CDR1 is MNHEY and CDR2 is SVGAGI. This CDR3 region has 14 residues. The CDR3 DNA reads as TGTGCCAGCAGCAACCCGGGACAGTCCTACGAGCAGTACTTC. It codes for CASSNPGQSYEQYF.

V gene TRBV15 combines with J gene TRBJ2-7; D remains ambiguous. Germline CDR1 and CDR2: LNHNV and YYDKDF (reference sequence). The CDR3 runs 16 residues. The V and J ends lost 0 bases and 0 bases respectively, with 12 bases between them. The CDR3 nucleotides are TGTGCCACCAGCAGAGATGTCGAGCGCCCCTCCTACGAGCAGTACTTC. Protein sequence: CATSRDVERPSYEQYF.

V usage is TRBV9 and J usage is TRBJ1-3; D perhaps matches TRBD1 (6 bases). Germline-derived CDR1 and CDR2 are SGDLS and YYNGEE. The ends were cut back, 3 bases at V and 0 bases at J, with 10 bases in the middle. The CDR3 extends over 15 amino acids. The CDR3 DNA follows: TGTGCCAGCAGCGAGGGACATCGCTCTGGAAACACCATATATTTT. It codes for CASSEGHRSGNTIYF.

The chain is built from TRBV19 and TRBJ1-2; a weak D match, TRBD1 (6 bases). Germline V CDR1 and CDR2: LNHDA, SQIVND (reference sequence). CDR3 length equals 15 residues. The V and J ends lost 5 bases and 4 bases respectively, with 17 bases between them. CDR3 in amino acids: CASSPDGQSIYGYTF. The DNA for the CDR3 is TGTGCCAGTAGTCCCGACGGACAGTCCATCTATGGCTACACCTTC.

This clone was counted a single time. The chain joins TRBV19 to TRBJ2-3; D unresolved. Trimming shortened V by 1 base and J by 6 bases, and 23 bases separated the two germline ends. Per germline, CDR1 LNHDA and CDR2 SQIVND (reference sequence). CDR3 length: 18 amino acids. The CDR3 loop reads CASSIVLSSGWPMDTQYF. CDR3 coding DNA: TGTGCCAGTAGTATAGTGTTGAGTTCAGGATGGCCAATGGATACGCAGTATTTT.

The chain uses TRBV27 and TRBJ1-2; D ambiguous. In germline, CDR1 is MNHEY, CDR2 SMNVEV (reference sequence). V shed 6 bases and J shed 4 bases, with 9 bases lying between them. The CDR3 consists of 12 residues. CDR3: CASRGPSYGYTF. The CDR3 nucleotides are TGTGCCAGCAGGGGTCCTAGCTATGGCTACACCTTC.

The gene calls are TRBV5-1 and TRBJ2-7, with TRBD2 identical over 7 bases. CDR1 is SGHRS and CDR2 is YFSETQ in the germline V gene. V dropped 1 base and J dropped 0; count of bases not matched to a gene: 4. The CDR3 contains 15 residues. Here the CDR3 reads CASSLPGGSSYEQYF. In DNA, the CDR3 is TGCGCCAGCAGCTTGCCTGGCGGGAGCTCCTACGAGCAGTACTTC.

The chain links TRBV2 to TRBJ1-5, with D unclear. V lost 3 bases, J lost 7 bases, and 13 bases lay in between. CDR3 length: 14 amino acids. The germline CDR1 and CDR2 sequences are SNHLY and FYNNEI. For the CDR3, the DNA is TGTGCCAGCAGTGACGTGTTAACCACACAGCCCCAGCATTTT. Protein product: CASSDVLTTQPQHF.

The rearrangement links TRBV5-1 to TRBJ2-5, with D possibly matching TRBD2 (6 bases). The closer fit of TRBJ2-7 to the DNA end suggests the J call may be wrong. This CDR3 is 13 amino acids long. Looked up from germline, CDR1 is SGHRS and CDR2 is YFSETQ. For the CDR3, the DNA is TGCGCCAGCAGCTTGGCCGGGAGTTACGAGCAGTACTTC. Amino acid sequence: CASSLAGSYEQYF.

This chain joins TRBV5-1 and TRBJ2-6; D remains ambiguous. The V gene lost 1 base and the J gene lost 1 base, with 9 bases spanning the gap. This CDR3 is built from 16 residues. Germline-derived CDR1 and CDR2 are SGHRS and YFSETQ. This CDR3 reads CASSLWAESGANVLTF. In nucleotides, the CDR3 is TGCGCCAGCAGCTTGTGGGCAGAATCTGGGGCCAACGTCCTGACTTTC.

V and J are TRBV10-3 and TRBJ2-7; D is ambiguous. Germline V lookup: CDR1 ENHRY, CDR2 SYGVKD. This CDR3 has 11 amino acids. V was pared by 3 bases and J by 4 bases, with 4 bases between. CDR3 sequence: CAISDSYEQYF. The CDR3 DNA sequence: TGTGCCATCAGTGATTCATACGAGCAGTACTTC.

The rearrangement links TRBV6-1 to TRBJ2-7; TRBD1 agrees at 7 bases. With V trimmed by 4 bases and J by 3 bases, 3 bases remained unmatched. CDR3 length: 13 residues. The V gene's germline CDR1 is MNHNS and CDR2 SASEGT. In nucleotides, the CDR3 is TGTGCCAGCAGTGGCGGACAGGACTACGAGCAGTACTTC. This translates into CASSGGQDYEQYF.

The chain combines TRBV30 with TRBJ1-1; 8 positions agree with TRBD1. V was pared by 6 bases and J by 1 base, with 4 bases of the junction left unmatched. Germline V lookup: CDR1 GTSNPN, CDR2 SVGIG (reference sequence). CDR3 length: 13 amino acids. The CDR3 DNA reads TGTGCCTGCGCAGGGGGCGCGAACACTGAAGCTTTCTTT. Amino acids: CACAGGANTEAFF.